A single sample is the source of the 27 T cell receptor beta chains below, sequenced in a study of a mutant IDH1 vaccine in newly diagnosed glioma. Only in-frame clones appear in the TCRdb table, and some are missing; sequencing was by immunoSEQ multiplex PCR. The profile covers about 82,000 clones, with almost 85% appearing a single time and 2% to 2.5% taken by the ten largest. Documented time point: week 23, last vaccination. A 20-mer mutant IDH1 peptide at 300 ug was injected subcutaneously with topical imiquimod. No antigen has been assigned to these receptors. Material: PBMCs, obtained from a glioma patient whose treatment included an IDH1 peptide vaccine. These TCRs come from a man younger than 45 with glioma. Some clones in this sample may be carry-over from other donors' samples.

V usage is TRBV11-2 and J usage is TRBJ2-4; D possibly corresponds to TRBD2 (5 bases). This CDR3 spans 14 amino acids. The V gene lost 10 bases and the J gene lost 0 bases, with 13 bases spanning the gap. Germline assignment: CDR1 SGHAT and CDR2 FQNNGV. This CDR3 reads CATSRGLAKNIQYF. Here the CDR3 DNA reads TGTGCCACCTCGCGAGGACTAGCCAAAAACATTCAGTACTTC. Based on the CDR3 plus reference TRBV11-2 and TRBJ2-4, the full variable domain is EAGVAQSPRYKIIEKRQSVAFWCNPISGHATLYWYQQILGQGPKLLIQFQNNGVVDDSQLPKDRFSAERLKGVDSTLKIQPAKLEDSAVYLCATSRGLAKNIQYFGAGTRLSVL.

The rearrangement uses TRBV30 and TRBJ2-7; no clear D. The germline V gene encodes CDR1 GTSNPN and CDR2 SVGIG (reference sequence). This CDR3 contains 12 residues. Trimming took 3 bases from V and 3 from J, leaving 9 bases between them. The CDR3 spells CAWRSGGYEQYF. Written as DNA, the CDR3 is TGTGCCTGGAGGTCTGGCGGCTACGAGCAGTACTTC.

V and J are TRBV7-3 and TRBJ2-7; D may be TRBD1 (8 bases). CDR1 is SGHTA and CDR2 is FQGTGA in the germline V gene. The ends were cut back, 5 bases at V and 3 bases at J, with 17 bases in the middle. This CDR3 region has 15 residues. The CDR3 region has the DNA TGTGCCAGCAGCCTCACGACAGGGGAGGGCTACGAGCAGTACTTC. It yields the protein CASSLTTGEGYEQYF.

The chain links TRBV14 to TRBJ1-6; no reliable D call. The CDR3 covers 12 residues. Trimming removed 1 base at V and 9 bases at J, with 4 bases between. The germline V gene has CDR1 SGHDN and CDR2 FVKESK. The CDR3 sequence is CASSQGISPLHF. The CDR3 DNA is TGTGCCAGCAGCCAAGGCATTTCACCCCTCCACTTT.

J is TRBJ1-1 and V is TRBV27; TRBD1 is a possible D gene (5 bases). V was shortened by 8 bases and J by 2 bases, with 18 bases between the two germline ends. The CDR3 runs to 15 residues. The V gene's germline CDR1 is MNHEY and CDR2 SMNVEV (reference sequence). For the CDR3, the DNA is TGTGCCAGCTTTCCCGCCTACAGGAGAAACACTGAAGCTTTCTTT. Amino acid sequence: CASFPAYRRNTEAFF.

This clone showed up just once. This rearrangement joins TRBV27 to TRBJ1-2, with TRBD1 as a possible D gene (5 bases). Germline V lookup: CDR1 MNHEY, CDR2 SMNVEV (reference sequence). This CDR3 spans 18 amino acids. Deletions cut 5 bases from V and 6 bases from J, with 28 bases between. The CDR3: CASSPLRIGSGLTNGYTF. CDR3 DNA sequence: TGTGCCAGCAGTCCACTACGGATTGGATCGGGACTTACAAATGGCTACACCTTC.

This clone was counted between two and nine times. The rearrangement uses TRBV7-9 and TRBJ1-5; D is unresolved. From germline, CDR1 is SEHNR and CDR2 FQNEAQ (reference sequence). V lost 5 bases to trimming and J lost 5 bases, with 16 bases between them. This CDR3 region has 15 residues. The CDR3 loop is CASSRTEGGDQPQHF. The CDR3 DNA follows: TGTGCCAGCAGCCGTACCGAGGGCGGAGATCAGCCCCAGCATTTT.

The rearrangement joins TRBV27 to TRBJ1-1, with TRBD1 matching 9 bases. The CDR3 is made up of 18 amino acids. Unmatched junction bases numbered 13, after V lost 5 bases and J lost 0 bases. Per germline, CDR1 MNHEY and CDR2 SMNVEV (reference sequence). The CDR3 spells CASSPSPGTGIMNTEAFF. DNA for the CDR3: TGTGCCAGCAGTCCGAGCCCCGGGACAGGGATTATGAACACTGAAGCTTTCTTT.

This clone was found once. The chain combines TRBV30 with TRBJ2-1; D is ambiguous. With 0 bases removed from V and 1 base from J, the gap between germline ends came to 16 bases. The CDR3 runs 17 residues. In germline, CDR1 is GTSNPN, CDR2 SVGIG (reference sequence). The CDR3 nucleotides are TGTGCCTGGAGTGTACGGGTCATGTCGATGTCCTACAATGAGCAGTTCTTC. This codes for CAWSVRVMSMSYNEQFF.

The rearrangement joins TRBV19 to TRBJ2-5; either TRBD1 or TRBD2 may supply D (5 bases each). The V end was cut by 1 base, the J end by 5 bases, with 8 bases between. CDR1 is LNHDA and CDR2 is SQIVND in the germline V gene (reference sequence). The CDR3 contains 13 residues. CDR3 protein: CASSIGWGETQYF. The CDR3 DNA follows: TGTGCCAGTAGTATAGGTTGGGGGGAGACCCAGTACTTC.

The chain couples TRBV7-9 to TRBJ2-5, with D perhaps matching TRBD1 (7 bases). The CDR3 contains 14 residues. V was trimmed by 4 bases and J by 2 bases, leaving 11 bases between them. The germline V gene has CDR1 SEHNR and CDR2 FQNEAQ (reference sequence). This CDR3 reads CASSSTGRQETQYF. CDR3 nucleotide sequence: TGTGCCAGCAGCTCGACAGGGAGGCAAGAGACCCAGTACTTC.

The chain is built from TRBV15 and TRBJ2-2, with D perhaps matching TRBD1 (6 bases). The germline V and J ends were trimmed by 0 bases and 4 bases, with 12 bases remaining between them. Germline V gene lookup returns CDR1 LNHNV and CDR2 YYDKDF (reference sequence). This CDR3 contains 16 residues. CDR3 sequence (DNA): TGTGCCACCAGCAGAGATATGCAGGGGTCCACCGGGGAGCTGTTTTTT. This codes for CATSRDMQGSTGELFF. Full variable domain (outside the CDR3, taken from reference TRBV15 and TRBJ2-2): DAMVIQNPRYQVTQFGKPVTLSCSQTLNHNVMYWYQQKSSQAPKLLFHYYDKDFNNEADTPDNFQSRRPNTSFCFLDIRSPGLGDTAMYLCATSRDMQGSTGELFFGEGSRLTVL.

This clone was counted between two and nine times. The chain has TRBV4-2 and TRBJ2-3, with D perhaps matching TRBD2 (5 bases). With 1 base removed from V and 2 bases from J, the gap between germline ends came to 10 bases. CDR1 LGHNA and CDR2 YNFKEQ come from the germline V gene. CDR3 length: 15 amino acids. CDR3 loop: CASSQGSGNTDTQYF. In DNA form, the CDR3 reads TGTGCCAGCAGCCAAGGTTCGGGGAACACAGATACGCAGTATTTT.

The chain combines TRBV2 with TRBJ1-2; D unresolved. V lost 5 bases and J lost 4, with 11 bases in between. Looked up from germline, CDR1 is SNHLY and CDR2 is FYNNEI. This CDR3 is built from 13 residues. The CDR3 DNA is TGTGCCAGCAGTAATCCGACGGGCTATGGCTACACCTTC. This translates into CASSNPTGYGYTF.

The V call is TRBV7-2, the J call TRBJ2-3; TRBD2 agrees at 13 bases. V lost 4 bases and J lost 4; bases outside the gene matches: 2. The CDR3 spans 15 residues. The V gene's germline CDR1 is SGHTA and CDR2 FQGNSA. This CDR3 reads CASSWTSGGPDTQYF. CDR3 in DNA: TGTGCCAGCAGCTGGACTAGCGGGGGCCCAGATACGCAGTATTTT.

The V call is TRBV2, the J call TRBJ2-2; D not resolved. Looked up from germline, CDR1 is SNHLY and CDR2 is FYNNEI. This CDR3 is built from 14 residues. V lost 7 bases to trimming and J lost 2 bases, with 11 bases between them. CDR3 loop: CASTRRGNTGELFF. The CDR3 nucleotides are TGTGCCAGCACGAGGAGAGGTAACACCGGGGAGCTGTTTTTT.

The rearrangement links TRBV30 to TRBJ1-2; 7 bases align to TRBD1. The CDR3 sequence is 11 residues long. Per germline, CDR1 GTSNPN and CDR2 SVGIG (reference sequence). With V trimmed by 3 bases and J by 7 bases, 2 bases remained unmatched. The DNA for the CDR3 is TGTGCCTGGAGCCCAGGGGGTGGCTACACCTTC. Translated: CAWSPGGGYTF.

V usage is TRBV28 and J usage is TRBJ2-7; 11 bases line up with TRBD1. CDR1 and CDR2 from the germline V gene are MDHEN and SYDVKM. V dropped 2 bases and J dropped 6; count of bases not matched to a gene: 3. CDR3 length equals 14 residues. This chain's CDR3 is CASSLPGTGGEQYF. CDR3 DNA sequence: TGTGCCAGCAGTTTACCCGGGACAGGGGGCGAGCAGTACTTC.

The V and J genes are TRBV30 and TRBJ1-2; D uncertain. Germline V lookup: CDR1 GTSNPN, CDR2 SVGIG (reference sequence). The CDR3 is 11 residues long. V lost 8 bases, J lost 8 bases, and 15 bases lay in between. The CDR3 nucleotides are TGTGCCACCCGCCCGGCCCGCGGCTACACCTTC. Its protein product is CATRPARGYTF.

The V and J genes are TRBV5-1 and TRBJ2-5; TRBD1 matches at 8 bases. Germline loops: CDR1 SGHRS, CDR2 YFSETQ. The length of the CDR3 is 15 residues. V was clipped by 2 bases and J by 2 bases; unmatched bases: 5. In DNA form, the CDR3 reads TGCGCCAGCAGCTTTTCGGACAGGGTTCAAGAGACCCAGTACTTC. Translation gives CASSFSDRVQETQYF.

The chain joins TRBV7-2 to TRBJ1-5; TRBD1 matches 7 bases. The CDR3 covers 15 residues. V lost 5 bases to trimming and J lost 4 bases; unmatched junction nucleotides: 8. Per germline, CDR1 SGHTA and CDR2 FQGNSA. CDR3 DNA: TGTGCCAGCAGCATAGAAGGACAGGCGAATCAGCCCCAGCATTTT. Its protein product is CASSIEGQANQPQHF.

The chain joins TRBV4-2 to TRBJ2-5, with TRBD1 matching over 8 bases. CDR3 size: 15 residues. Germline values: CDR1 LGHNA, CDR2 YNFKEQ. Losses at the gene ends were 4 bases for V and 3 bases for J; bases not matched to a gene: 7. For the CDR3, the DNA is TGTGCCAGCAGCCGCGAGGGACAGGTTGAAGAGACCCAGTACTTC. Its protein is CASSREGQVEETQYF.

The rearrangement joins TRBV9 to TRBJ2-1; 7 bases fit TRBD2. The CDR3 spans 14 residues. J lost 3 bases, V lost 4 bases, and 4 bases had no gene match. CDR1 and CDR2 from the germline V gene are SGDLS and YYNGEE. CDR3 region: CASSQSGNYNEQFF. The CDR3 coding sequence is TGTGCCAGCAGCCAAAGCGGGAACTACAATGAGCAGTTCTTC.

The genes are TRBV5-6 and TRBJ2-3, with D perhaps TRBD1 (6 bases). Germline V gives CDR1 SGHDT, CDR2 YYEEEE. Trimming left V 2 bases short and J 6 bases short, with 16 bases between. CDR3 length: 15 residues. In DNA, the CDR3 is TGTGCCAGCAGCTTCGTCAGCTCAGGGGCGGATACGCAGTATTTT. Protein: CASSFVSSGADTQYF.

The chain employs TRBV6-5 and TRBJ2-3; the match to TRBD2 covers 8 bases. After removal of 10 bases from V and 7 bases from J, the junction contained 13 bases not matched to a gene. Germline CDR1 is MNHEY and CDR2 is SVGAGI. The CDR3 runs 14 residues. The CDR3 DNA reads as TGTGCCACCCGTCGCAGCGGGGGATCCAATACGCAGTATTTT. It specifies CATRRSGGSNTQYF.

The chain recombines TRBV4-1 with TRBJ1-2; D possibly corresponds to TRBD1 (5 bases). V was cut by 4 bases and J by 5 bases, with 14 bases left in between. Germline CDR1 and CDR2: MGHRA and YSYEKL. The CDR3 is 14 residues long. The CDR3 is CASSPQVRGYGYTF. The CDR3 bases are TGCGCCAGCAGCCCGCAAGTGAGGGGATATGGCTACACCTTC.

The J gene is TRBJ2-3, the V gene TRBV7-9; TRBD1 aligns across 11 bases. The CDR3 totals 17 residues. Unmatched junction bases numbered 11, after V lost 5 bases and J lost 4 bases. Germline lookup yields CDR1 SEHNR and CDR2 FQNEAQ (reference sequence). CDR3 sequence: CASSKSPGQGDADTQYF. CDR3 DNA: TGTGCCAGCAGCAAGAGCCCGGGACAGGGGGACGCAGATACGCAGTATTTT.